This TCR beta chain was captured in a study of PD-1 blockade in classical Hodgkin lymphoma. Overall study findings and caveats: A significant rise in TCR diversity by C4D1 was seen for CD4+ but not CD8+ cells.

The repertoire was sequenced with immunoSEQ multiplex PCR; TCRdb's copy has only in-frame clones and lacks some. The profile shows about 8,500 clones, more than 65% of them singletons. In the case of this clone: Its antigen is still unknown.

Each of the patients experienced relapse following autologous stem cell transplantation, and their brentuximab vedotin exposure differed. The study purified CD4+ T cells from thawed PBMCs using magnetic negative selection. The CDR3 has 14 amino acids. The V end lost 4 bases, the J end lost 1 base, and 9 bases lay between the germline ends. In germline, CDR1 is KGHSH, CDR2 LQKENI. The sample here was CD4+ T cells from blood, taken at baseline. The chain recombines TRBV18 with TRBJ2-3; possible D gene TRBD1, 5 bases. This TCR was recovered from a human donor with classical Hodgkin lymphoma. CDR3 nucleotides: TGTGCCAGCTCACAAGTAGGGGGCACAGATACGCAGTATTTT. Translation: CASSQVGGTDTQYF.